A single sample is the source of the 17 T cell receptor beta chains below, sequenced in a study of blood T cell repertoires in COVID-19. The assay was immunoSEQ multiplex PCR, and TCRdb's table has in-frame clones only and misses some. The sample holds approximately 240,000 clones, less than 90% seen once. Sequencing input: peripheral blood. The receptor source for this set is a woman aged 55-75 years who had recovered from COVID-19.

The V gene is TRBV2, the J gene TRBJ1-1; 7 bases agree with TRBD1. Trimming removed 6 bases from V and 3 bases from J; junction bases left unmatched: 7. The CDR3 loop spans 14 amino acids. Germline values: CDR1 SNHLY, CDR2 FYNNEI. The CDR3 sequence is CASRRDRADTEAFF. For the CDR3, the DNA is TGTGCCAGCAGAAGAGACAGGGCTGACACTGAAGCTTTCTTT.

The J gene is TRBJ1-2, the V gene TRBV5-1; the D gene is possibly TRBD1 (5 bases). Germline CDR1 reads SGHRS; CDR2 reads YFSETQ. The CDR3 loop spans 17 amino acids. Trimming removed 0 bases from V and 1 base from J, with 16 bases in between. This chain's CDR3 is CASSLAGRTLVNYGYTF. In DNA, the CDR3 is TGCGCCAGCAGCTTGGCCGGGAGGACACTCGTTAACTATGGCTACACCTTC.

This clone was counted a single time. DNA for the CDR3: TGTGCCAGCAGCTTACTAGCGGGGGCCTACGAGCAGTACTTC. This encodes CASSLLAGAYEQYF. The chain is built from TRBV7-3 and TRBJ2-7, with TRBD2 matching over 10 bases. This CDR3 contains 14 residues. Trimming cost V 2 bases and J 2 bases; bases outside gene matches: 0. Germline CDR1 reads SGHTA; CDR2 reads FQGTGA.

This chain links TRBV7-8 with TRBJ2-7; TRBD1 aligns across 8 bases. The CDR3 has 14 residues. Germline CDR1 SGHVS, CDR2 FQNEAQ. The trim removed 5 bases at V and 4 bases at J, leaving 7 bases unmatched. The CDR3 protein is CASSLMDREYEQYF. The CDR3 region has the DNA TGTGCCAGCAGCCTGATGGACAGGGAATACGAGCAGTACTTC. Supplemented by reference TRBV7-8 and TRBJ2-7, the full variable domain reads GAGVSQSPRYKVAKRGQDVALRCDPISGHVSLFWYQQALGQGPEFLTYFQNEAQLDKSGLPSDRFFAERPEGSVSTLKIQRTQQEDSAVYLCASSLMDREYEQYFGPGTRLTVT.

The chain couples TRBV11-3 to TRBJ2-5; a possible D gene is TRBD1 (6 bases). The germline V and J ends were trimmed by 5 bases and 0 bases, with 13 bases remaining between them. The CDR3 totals 15 residues. The germline V gene encodes CDR1 SGHNT and CDR2 YENEEA. CDR3: CASSPGQSYQETQYF. Here the CDR3 DNA reads TGTGCCAGCAGCCCGGGACAATCGTACCAAGAGACCCAGTACTTC.

The rearrangement joins TRBV7-9 to TRBJ1-2, with 11 bases fitting TRBD1. Germline CDR1 reads SEHNR; CDR2 reads FQNEAQ (reference sequence). Trimming removed 5 bases from V and 5 bases from J; junction bases left unmatched: 7. The CDR3 loop spans 15 amino acids. As DNA, the CDR3 is TGTGCCAGCAGCCACACCGGGACAGGGGGTTATGGCTACACCTTC. It encodes CASSHTGTGGYGYTF.

This chain connects TRBV5-1 to TRBJ1-5; the D is unclear. Between the trimmed V and J ends, which lost 0 bases and 1 base, there was a span of 5 bases. Germline CDR1 reads SGHRS; CDR2 reads YFSETQ. The CDR3 spans 14 residues. This CDR3 reads CASSLDLSNQPQHF. DNA of the CDR3: TGCGCCAGCAGCTTGGATCTGAGCAATCAGCCCCAGCATTTT.

The rearrangement uses TRBV7-9 and TRBJ2-5; TRBD2 matches 8 bases. The CDR3 is 15 residues long. Looked up from germline, CDR1 is SEHNR and CDR2 is FQNEAQ (reference sequence). Unmatched junction bases numbered 5, after V lost 2 bases and J lost 3 bases. The DNA for the CDR3 is TGTGCCAGCAGCTTAAAGCGGGGGACCGAAGAGACCCAGTACTTC. Amino acids: CASSLKRGTEETQYF.

V usage is TRBV30 and J usage is TRBJ2-7; TRBD2 aligns across 13 bases. The trim removed 3 bases at V and 2 bases at J, leaving 10 bases unmatched. The germline V gene encodes CDR1 GTSNPN and CDR2 SVGIG (reference sequence). The CDR3 sequence is 17 residues long. The CDR3 DNA sequence: TGTGCCTGGAGGCCGGGACTAGCGGGGCGTCGGCCCTACGAGCAGTACTTC. Translated: CAWRPGLAGRRPYEQYF. The variable domain in full, with the rest retrieved from reference TRBV30 and TRBJ2-7, is SQTIHQWPATLVQPVGSPLSLECTVEGTSNPNLYWYRQAAGRGLQLLFYSVGIGQISSEVPQNLSASRPQDRQFILSSKKLLLSDSGFYLCAWRPGLAGRRPYEQYFGPGTRLTVT.

The CDR3 nucleotides are TGTGCCAGCAGCGGTTTGAGGGTCAATTCACCCCTCCACTTT. This gives the protein CASSGLRVNSPLHF. The gene calls are TRBV25-1 and TRBJ1-6; D uncertain. V gave up 6 bases and J gave up 7 bases, with 13 bases separating them. The CDR3 runs to 14 residues. From germline, CDR1 is MGHDK and CDR2 SYGVNS. Using reference TRBV25-1 and TRBJ1-6 for the parts outside the CDR3, the full variable domain is EADIYQTPRYLVIGTGKKITLECSQTMGHDKMYWYQQDPGMELHLIHYSYGVNSTEKGDLSSESTVSRIRTEHFPLTLESARPSHTSQYLCASSGLRVNSPLHFGNGTRLTVT.

CDR3 protein: CASGSGELNTEAFF. The DNA for the CDR3 is TGTGCTAGTGGTTCCGGGGAGCTGAACACTGAAGCTTTCTTT. This chain connects TRBV12-5 to TRBJ1-1; no firm D call. Germline loops: CDR1 LGHNT, CDR2 FRNRAP. V lost 4 bases and J lost 0, with 9 bases in between. The CDR3 extends over 14 amino acids.

The V call is TRBV30, the J call TRBJ2-5, with no clear D. The V end lost 0 bases, the J end lost 3 bases, and 11 bases lay between the germline ends. The CDR3 runs to 14 residues. The V gene's germline CDR1 is GTSNPN and CDR2 SVGIG (reference sequence). CDR3 in DNA: TGTGCCTGGAGTGTATTATTCCTTAAAGAGACCCAGTACTTC. Encoded protein: CAWSVLFLKETQYF.

This clone was picked up a small number of times. The V gene is TRBV4-2, the J gene TRBJ1-1; TRBD1 matches 8 bases. The length of the CDR3 is 14 residues. The germline gives CDR1 LGHNA, CDR2 YNFKEQ. V was clipped by 1 base and J by 6 bases; unmatched bases: 4. The CDR3 DNA is TGTGCCAGCAGCCAAGCCCGGGACAGGCCTGAAGCTTTCTTT. Translating it yields CASSQARDRPEAFF.

This clone was detected only once. The chain uses TRBV30 and TRBJ1-2; 7 nucleotides match TRBD1. The J segment lost 8 bases and the V segment lost 0 bases, leaving 18 bases of the junction unmatched. The germline V gene encodes CDR1 GTSNPN and CDR2 SVGIG (reference sequence). This CDR3 is 17 amino acids long. CDR3 DNA: TGTGCCTGGAGTGTACTCCGGGTAGAAGGGGGCGTAGACGGCTACACCTTC. Protein product: CAWSVLRVEGGVDGYTF.

In this sample, this clone turned up a few times. The V call is TRBV6-6, the J call TRBJ2-1; 10 nucleotides match TRBD2. Germline V gene lookup returns CDR1 MNHNY and CDR2 SVGAGI (reference sequence). This CDR3 has 16 residues. The ends lost 6 bases at V and 5 bases at J; junction bases unmatched: 10. The CDR3 nucleotides read TGTGCCAGCAGCTGGCCGCTAGCGGGGGTAGACAATGAGCAGTTCTTC. Translation gives CASSWPLAGVDNEQFF.

DNA of the CDR3: TGCAGCGTCAACATACCCTCAACTAATGAAAAACTGTTTTTT. This encodes CSVNIPSTNEKLFF. J is TRBJ1-4 and V is TRBV29-1; no reliable D call. Germline CDR1 and CDR2: SQVTM and ANQGSEA. This CDR3 is built from 14 residues. Trimming shortened V by 6 bases and J by 0 bases, and 11 bases separated the two germline ends. Full variable domain (missing parts from reference TRBV29-1 and TRBJ1-4): SAVISQKPSRDICQRGTSLTIQCQVDSQVTMMFWYRQQPGQSLTLIATANQGSEATYESGFVIDKFPISRPNLTFSTLTVSNMSPEDSSIYLCSVNIPSTNEKLFFGSGTQLSVL.

This clone was detected once. The chain joins TRBV10-3 to TRBJ2-7; a weak D match, TRBD1 (6 bases). Trimming took off 3 bases at V and 3 bases at J, with 6 bases between the two ends. The CDR3 has 12 amino acids. CDR1 ENHRY and CDR2 SYGVKD come from the germline V gene. The CDR3 DNA reads as TGTGCCATCAGTGAAGGGGGCTACGAGCAGTACTTC. Translated, it gives CAISEGGYEQYF.